These 7 T cell receptor beta chains came from one sample sequenced in a study of T-cell memory formation after mild COVID-19. One entry per CDR3 protein results from TCRdb running MiXCR on the 5' RACE reads. The sample lists roughly 130,000 distinct CDR3 sequences, 15% to 20% occurring once. Sequencing was done on a sample of PBMCs or a T cell subset sorted from them (not recorded which). The receptors derive from an adult woman who had mild COVID-19 (a few samples of this study predate the infection). Cell type and time point are not known.

In this sample, this clonotype turned up a few times. This sequence joins TRBV7-3 and TRBJ2-2, with a weak D call TRBD1 (6 bases). The CDR3 runs 15 residues. In germline, CDR1 is SGHTA, CDR2 FQGTGA. V lost 8 bases and J 6 bases, leaving 19 bases between the germline ends. DNA of the CDR3: TGTGCCAGCCTCGGCCAGGGGACGCCCGCCGGGGAGCTGTTTTTT. It encodes CASLGQGTPAGELFF.

CDR3 nucleotide sequence: TGCGCCAGCAGCTTGGTAGGGGGGGCCAAACAAGAGACCCAGTACTTC. Translation gives CASSLVGGAKQETQYF. The gene calls are TRBV5-1 and TRBJ2-5; a weak D match, TRBD2 (7 bases). Germline CDR1 and CDR2: SGHRS and YFSETQ. The length of the CDR3 is 16 residues. The V end lost 0 bases, the J end lost 2 bases, and 14 bases lay between the germline ends.

This clonotype was seen just once. The rearrangement uses TRBV5-1 and TRBJ2-5; TRBD2 is a possible D gene (6 bases). Trimming stripped 4 bases from V and 1 base from J, with 11 bases between. There are 14 residues in the CDR3. Per germline, CDR1 SGHRS and CDR2 YFSETQ. For the CDR3, the DNA is TGCGCCAGCAGCCACGGGACTCGCCAAGAGACCCAGTACTTC. Translation gives CASSHGTRQETQYF.

The chain employs TRBV10-3 and TRBJ2-5; D is possibly TRBD1 or TRBD2 (5 bases each). The germline gives CDR1 ENHRY, CDR2 SYGVKD. The germline V and J ends were trimmed by 1 base and 5 bases, with 14 bases remaining between them. The CDR3 is 15 amino acids. The CDR3 protein is CAISELPGPRETQYF. The CDR3 DNA sequence: TGTGCCATCAGTGAGTTACCGGGACCGCGGGAGACCCAGTACTTC.

The chain couples TRBV7-9 to TRBJ2-7, with D maybe TRBD2 (6 bases). The CDR3 runs to 12 residues. V lost 5 bases to trimming and J lost 7 bases, with 12 bases between them. Germline-derived CDR1 and CDR2 are SEHNR and FQNEAQ (reference sequence). The CDR3 bases are TGTGCCAGCAGCGGACTATCGAGGGAGCAGTACTTC. Protein sequence: CASSGLSREQYF.

In this sample, this clonotype turned up a few times. J is TRBJ2-3 and V is TRBV14, with D uncertain. The CDR3 is 15 amino acids. V lost 0 bases and J 2 bases, leaving 9 bases between the germline ends. Per germline, CDR1 SGHDN and CDR2 FVKESK. This CDR3 is CASSQEPRYTDTQYF. The CDR3 nucleotides read TGTGCCAGCAGCCAAGAGCCAAGGTACACAGATACGCAGTATTTT. The variable domain in full, completed from reference TRBV14 and TRBJ2-3, reads EAGVTQFPSHSVIEKGQTVTLRCDPISGHDNLYWYRRVMGKEIKFLLHFVKESKQDESGMPNNRFLAERTGGTYSTLKVQPAELEDSGVYFCASSQEPRYTDTQYFGPGTRLTVL.

The chain carries TRBV7-2 and TRBJ1-5; 12 bases map to TRBD1. V was clipped by 2 bases and J by 2 bases; unmatched bases: 10. The germline V gene has CDR1 SGHTA and CDR2 FQGNSA. The CDR3 has 19 residues. The DNA for the CDR3 is TGTGCCAGCAGCTTATCGGGGACAGGGGGCTTATGGGGCAATCAGCCCCAGCATTTT. It specifies CASSLSGTGGLWGNQPQHF.